This TCR beta chain was recorded in a study of TIL therapy for anti-PD-1-resistant metastatic lung cancer. Overall study context: Patients then received nivolumab; progressors got lymphodepletion, TIL and IL-2.

The immunoSEQ assay was v3. This table comes from immunoSEQ multiplex PCR, and its TCRdb copy is limited to in-frame clones, with some not included. This repertoire shows approximately 45,000 clones, around three quarters found once; its top ten account for around 15%. Germline V lookup: CDR1 SGHVS, CDR2 FQNEAQ. The CDR3 is 15 residues long. V lost 5 bases and J lost 6; bases outside the gene matches: 9. This sample's time point: pre-treatment sample, taken before nivolumab and TIL therapy. J is TRBJ2-7 and V is TRBV7-8; 11 bases are shared with TRBD2. The sequenced sample was blood, obtained at baseline. The TCR sequence derives from a man between 65 and 80 years old with non-small cell lung cancer. CDR3 in DNA: TGTGCCAGCAGCCCGAGTAGCGGGAGGGAAGGCGAGCAGTACTTC. As protein: CASSPSSGREGEQYF.